The 14 T cell receptor beta chains below come from one sample, sequenced in a study of blood T cell repertoires in COVID-19. The method was immunoSEQ multiplex PCR; TCRdb's version includes in-frame clones alone and lacks a portion of them. The sample consists of approximately 61,000 clones, roughly 84% of them appearing once. Sample: peripheral blood. These receptors were collected from a woman aged 70-85 years with acute or convalescent COVID-19.

This clone was counted a few times. This rearrangement joins TRBV6-2 or TRBV6-3 to TRBJ2-3, with 7 bases aligning to TRBD2. This CDR3 contains 16 residues. The trim removed 0 bases at V and 0 bases at J, leaving 3 bases unmatched. Per germline, CDR1 MNHEY and CDR2 SVGEGT. CDR3: CASSYSAGASTDTQYF. DNA for the CDR3: TGTGCCAGCAGTTACTCTGCGGGAGCTAGCACAGATACGCAGTATTTT.

This clone was picked up a small number of times. The chain joins TRBV2 to TRBJ1-2; 9 bases agree with TRBD1. V was clipped by 5 bases and J by 4 bases; unmatched bases: 8. The CDR3 has 15 amino acids. Germline values: CDR1 SNHLY, CDR2 FYNNEI. CDR3 protein: CASSIRQGVGYGYTF. CDR3 coding DNA: TGTGCCAGCAGTATTAGACAGGGGGTGGGCTATGGCTACACCTTC.

The rearrangement links TRBV11-3 to TRBJ2-7; TRBD1 is a possible D gene (6 bases). The CDR3 has 15 amino acids. V dropped 1 base and J dropped 5 bases, with 15 bases sitting between them. Germline V gene sequence: CDR1 SGHNT, CDR2 YENEEA. CDR3 protein: CASSLGWGPRNEQYF. For the CDR3, the DNA is TGTGCCAGCAGCTTAGGATGGGGGCCAAGAAACGAGCAGTACTTC.

J is TRBJ1-6 and V is TRBV11-2; D not resolved. Germline values: CDR1 SGHAT, CDR2 FQNNGV. Trimming took 2 bases from V and 8 from J, leaving 13 bases between them. This CDR3 contains 15 residues. CDR3 nucleotides: TGTGCCAGCAGCTTATCCGACGGTCGGGATTCACCCCTCCACTTT. It encodes CASSLSDGRDSPLHF.

The chain is built from TRBV5-1 and TRBJ2-5, with 10 bases identical to TRBD1. Germline loops: CDR1 SGHRS, CDR2 YFSETQ. The CDR3 length is 16 residues. V was pared by 4 bases and J by 5 bases, with 11 bases of the junction left unmatched. CDR3 sequence reads: CASSPLPTGGGETQYF. The CDR3 coding sequence is TGCGCCAGCAGCCCCTTACCGACAGGGGGCGGGGAGACCCAGTACTTC.

V usage is TRBV19 and J usage is TRBJ2-7; D might be TRBD1 (5 bases). The CDR3 length is 13 residues. Deletions cut 4 bases from V and 4 bases from J, with 11 bases between. CDR1 LNHDA and CDR2 SQIVND come from the germline V gene (reference sequence). CDR3 in amino acids: CASSTQGLYEQYF. The CDR3 nucleotides read TGTGCCAGTAGTACCCAGGGTCTATACGAGCAGTACTTC.

This chain uses TRBV7-8 with TRBJ1-1; D not resolved. V gave up 5 bases and J gave up 0 bases, with 7 bases separating them. CDR3 length: 13 amino acids. CDR1 and CDR2 from the germline V gene are SGHVS and FQNEAQ. The CDR3 nucleotides read TGTGCCAGCAGCGCGACAATGAACACTGAAGCTTTCTTT. It encodes CASSATMNTEAFF.

The chain links TRBV28 to TRBJ2-2, with D perhaps TRBD1 (6 bases). Germline lookup yields CDR1 MDHEN and CDR2 SYDVKM. V was shortened by 5 bases and J by 1 base, with 11 bases between the two germline ends. The CDR3 contains 15 residues. The DNA of the CDR3 is TGTGCCAGCAGTCCCCCGACAGGGAACACCGGGGAGCTGTTTTTT. This translates into CASSPPTGNTGELFF.

The chain has TRBV6-2 or TRBV6-3 and TRBJ1-1; D is uncertain. Trimming took off 0 bases at V and 3 bases at J, with 8 bases between the two ends. The CDR3 totals 14 residues. Germline CDR1 is MNHEY and CDR2 is SVGEGT. The CDR3 sequence is CASSYSGRYTEAFF. The CDR3 nucleotides read TGTGCCAGCAGTTACTCCGGGAGGTACACTGAAGCTTTCTTT.

In its sample, this clone was seen a few times. The V gene is TRBV2, the J gene TRBJ1-5, with 7 bases matching TRBD1. J was trimmed by 6 bases and V by 7 bases; bases with no gene match: 9. CDR1 and CDR2 (germline): SNHLY, FYNNEI. The CDR3 extends over 14 amino acids. The chain's CDR3 is CASKRQGGFQPQHF. The CDR3 nucleotides are TGTGCCAGCAAACGACAGGGTGGTTTTCAGCCCCAGCATTTT.

The gene calls are TRBV4-3 and TRBJ2-2, with 8 bases lining up with TRBD2. The CDR3 contains 15 residues. The V segment lost 2 bases and the J segment 7 bases; nucleotides outside the gene matches: 6. CDR1 is LGHNA and CDR2 is YSLEER in the germline V gene. CDR3 protein: CASSQSGTSFGELFF. The CDR3 DNA is TGCGCCAGCAGCCAATCCGGGACTAGTTTCGGGGAGCTGTTTTTT.

The chain carries TRBV7-3 and TRBJ2-1; D is ambiguous. The germline V gene encodes CDR1 SGHTA and CDR2 FQGTGA. Trimming removed 4 bases at V and 6 bases at J, with 4 bases between. This CDR3 has 11 amino acids. The CDR3 DNA reads TGTGCCAGCAGCTCTACCAATGAGCAGTTCTTC. This translates into CASSSTNEQFF.

The sample holds a few counts of this clone. V and J are TRBV18 and TRBJ2-3; 10 nucleotides agree with TRBD2. The germline CDR1 and CDR2 sequences are KGHSH and LQKENI. This CDR3 is built from 16 residues. The V segment lost 3 bases and the J segment 7 bases; nucleotides outside the gene matches: 10. The CDR3 bases are TGTGCCAGCTCACCTCTAGCGGGGGCCAAATTGAATACGCAGTATTTT. This sequence encodes CASSPLAGAKLNTQYF. Full variable domain (outside the CDR3, taken from reference TRBV18 and TRBJ2-3): NAGVMQNPRHLVRRRGQEARLRCSPMKGHSHVYWYRQLPEEGLKFMVYLQKENIIDESGMPKERFSAEFPKEGPSILRIQQVVRGDSAAYFCASSPLAGAKLNTQYFGPGTRLTVL.

The chain uses TRBV27 and TRBJ1-4; perhaps TRBD1 as D (5 bases). Germline V gene sequence: CDR1 MNHEY, CDR2 SMNVEV (reference sequence). V shed 3 bases and J shed 4 bases, with 15 bases lying between them. The CDR3 consists of 16 residues. The DNA for the CDR3 is TGTGCCAGCAGTTTGAAGCGCGGGGGTGGTAATGAAAAACTGTTTTTT. It is translated as CASSLKRGGGNEKLFF.